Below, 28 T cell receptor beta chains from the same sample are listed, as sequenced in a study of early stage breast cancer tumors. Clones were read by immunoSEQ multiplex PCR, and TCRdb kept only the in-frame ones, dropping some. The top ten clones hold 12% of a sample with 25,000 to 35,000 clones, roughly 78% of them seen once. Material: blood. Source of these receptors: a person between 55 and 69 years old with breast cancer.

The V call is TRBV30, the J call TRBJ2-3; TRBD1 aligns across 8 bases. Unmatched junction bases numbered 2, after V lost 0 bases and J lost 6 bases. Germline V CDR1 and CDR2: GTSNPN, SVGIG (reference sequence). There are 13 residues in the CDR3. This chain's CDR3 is CAWSVYRGDTQYF. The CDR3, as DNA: TGTGCCTGGAGTGTATACAGGGGGGATACGCAGTATTTT.

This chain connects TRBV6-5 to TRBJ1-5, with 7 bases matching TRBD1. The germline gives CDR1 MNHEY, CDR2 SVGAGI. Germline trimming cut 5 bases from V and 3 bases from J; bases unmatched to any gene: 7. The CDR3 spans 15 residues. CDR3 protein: CASSQSGQSNQPQHF. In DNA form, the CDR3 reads TGTGCCAGCAGTCAATCGGGACAGTCCAATCAGCCCCAGCATTTT.

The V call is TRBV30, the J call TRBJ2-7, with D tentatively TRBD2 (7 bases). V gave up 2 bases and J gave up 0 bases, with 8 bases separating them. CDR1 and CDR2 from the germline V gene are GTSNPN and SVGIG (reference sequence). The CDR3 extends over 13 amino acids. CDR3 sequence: CAWSRGGSYEQYF. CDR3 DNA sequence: TGTGCCTGGAGTAGGGGGGGCTCCTACGAGCAGTACTTC.

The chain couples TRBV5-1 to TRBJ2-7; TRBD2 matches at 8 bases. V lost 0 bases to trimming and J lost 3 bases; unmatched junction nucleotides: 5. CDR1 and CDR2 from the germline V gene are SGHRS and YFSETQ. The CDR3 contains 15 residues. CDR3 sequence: CASSLVAGGSYEQYF. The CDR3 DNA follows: TGCGCCAGCAGCTTGGTGGCGGGAGGTAGCTACGAGCAGTACTTC.

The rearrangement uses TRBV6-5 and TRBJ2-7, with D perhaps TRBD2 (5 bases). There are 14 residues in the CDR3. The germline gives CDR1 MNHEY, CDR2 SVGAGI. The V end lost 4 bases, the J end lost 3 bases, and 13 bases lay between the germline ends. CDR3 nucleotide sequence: TGTGCCAGCAGTTTCACCCGACTAAACTACGAGCAGTACTTC. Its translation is CASSFTRLNYEQYF.

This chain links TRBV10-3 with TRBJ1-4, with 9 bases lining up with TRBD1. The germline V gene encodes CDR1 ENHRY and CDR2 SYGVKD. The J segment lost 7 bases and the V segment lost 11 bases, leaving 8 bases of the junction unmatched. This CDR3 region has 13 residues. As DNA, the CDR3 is TGTGCCGCCCAACAGGGGGCAAGTGAAAAACTGTTTTTT. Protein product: CAAQQGASEKLFF.

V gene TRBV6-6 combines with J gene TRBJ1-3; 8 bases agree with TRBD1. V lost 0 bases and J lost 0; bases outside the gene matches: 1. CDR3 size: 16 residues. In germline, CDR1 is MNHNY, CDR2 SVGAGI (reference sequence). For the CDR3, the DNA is TGTGCCAGCAGTTACTCTGGACAGGGCTCTGGAAACACCATATATTTT. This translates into CASSYSGQGSGNTIYF.

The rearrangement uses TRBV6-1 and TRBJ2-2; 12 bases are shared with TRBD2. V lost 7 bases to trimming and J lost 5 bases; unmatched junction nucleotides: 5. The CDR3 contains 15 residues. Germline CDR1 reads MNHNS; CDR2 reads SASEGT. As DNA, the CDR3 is TGTGCCAGCATTAGACTAGCGGGAGATACCGGGGAGCTGTTTTTT. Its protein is CASIRLAGDTGELFF.

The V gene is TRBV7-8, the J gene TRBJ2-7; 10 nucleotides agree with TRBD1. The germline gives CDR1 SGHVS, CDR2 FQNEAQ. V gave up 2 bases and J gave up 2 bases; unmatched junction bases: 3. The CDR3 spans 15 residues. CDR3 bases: TGTGCCAGCAGCTTACCGGGACAGGGGACCTACGAGCAGTACTTC. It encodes CASSLPGQGTYEQYF.

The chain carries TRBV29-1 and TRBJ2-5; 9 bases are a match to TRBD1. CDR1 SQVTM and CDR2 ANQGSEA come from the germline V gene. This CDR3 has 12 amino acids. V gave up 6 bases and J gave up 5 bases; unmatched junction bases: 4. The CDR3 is CSVTGGAETQYF. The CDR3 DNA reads TGCAGCGTAACAGGGGGCGCGGAGACCCAGTACTTC.

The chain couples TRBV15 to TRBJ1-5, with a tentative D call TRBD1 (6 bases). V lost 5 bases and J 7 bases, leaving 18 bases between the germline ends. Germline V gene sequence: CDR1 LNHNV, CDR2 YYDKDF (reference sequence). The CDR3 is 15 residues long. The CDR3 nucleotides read TGTGCCACCAGCGGGAGAAGGACAGCTTCCCAGCCCCAGCATTTT. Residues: CATSGRRTASQPQHF.

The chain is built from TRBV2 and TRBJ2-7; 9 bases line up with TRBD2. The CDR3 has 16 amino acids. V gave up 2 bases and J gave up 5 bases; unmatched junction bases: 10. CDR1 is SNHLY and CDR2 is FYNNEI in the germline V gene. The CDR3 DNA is TGTGCCAGCAGTGAATTGTTGGGACTAGCTGTGCACGAGCAGTACTTC. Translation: CASSELLGLAVHEQYF.

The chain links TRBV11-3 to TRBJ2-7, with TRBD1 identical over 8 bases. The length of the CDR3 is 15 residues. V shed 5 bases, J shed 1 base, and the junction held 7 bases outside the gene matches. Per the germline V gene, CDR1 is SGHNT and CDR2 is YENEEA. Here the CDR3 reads CASSPAGTGSYEQYF. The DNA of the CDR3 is TGTGCCAGCAGCCCAGCCGGGACAGGATCCTACGAGCAGTACTTC. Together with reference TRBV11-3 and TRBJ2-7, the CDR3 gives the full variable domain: EAGVVQSPRYKIIEKKQPVAFWCNPISGHNTLYWYLQNLGQGPELLIRYENEEAVDDSQLPKDRFSAERLKGVDSTLKIQPAELGDSAVYLCASSPAGTGSYEQYFGPGTRLTVT.

CDR3: CASSHRVTSYGYTF. The DNA of the CDR3 is TGTGCCAGCAGCCACAGGGTCACTAGCTATGGCTACACCTTC. This sequence joins TRBV5-4 and TRBJ1-2; possible D gene TRBD1, 6 bases. The CDR3 is 14 amino acids. V gave up 4 bases and J gave up 4 bases, with 14 bases separating them. The germline V gene encodes CDR1 SGHNT and CDR2 YYREEE (reference sequence). Drawing the rest from reference TRBV5-4 and TRBJ1-2, the complete variable domain is ETGVTQSPTHLIKTRGQQVTLRCSSQSGHNTVSWYQQALGQGPQFIFQYYREEENGRGNFPPRFSGLQFPNYSSELNVNALELDDSALYLCASSHRVTSYGYTFGSGTRLTVV.

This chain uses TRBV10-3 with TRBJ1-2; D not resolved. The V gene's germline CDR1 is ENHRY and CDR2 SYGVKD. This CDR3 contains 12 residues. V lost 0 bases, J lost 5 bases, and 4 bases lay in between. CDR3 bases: TGTGCCATCAGTGAGTCGGAGTATGGCTACACCTTC. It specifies CAISESEYGYTF.

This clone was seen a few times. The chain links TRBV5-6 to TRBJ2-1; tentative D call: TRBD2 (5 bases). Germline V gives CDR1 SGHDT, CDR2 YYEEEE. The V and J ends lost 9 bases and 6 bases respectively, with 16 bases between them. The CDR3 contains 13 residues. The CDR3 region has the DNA TGTGCCACCCGGGGTCGGGGTCTCAATGAGCAGTTCTTC. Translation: CATRGRGLNEQFF.

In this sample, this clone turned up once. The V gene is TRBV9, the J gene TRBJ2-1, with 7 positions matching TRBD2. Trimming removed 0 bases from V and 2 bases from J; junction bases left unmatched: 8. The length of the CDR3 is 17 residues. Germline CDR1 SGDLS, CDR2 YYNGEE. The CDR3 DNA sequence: TGTGCCAGCAGCGTAGTCGGGGGACTATCAACCTACAATGAGCAGTTCTTC. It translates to CASSVVGGLSTYNEQFF.

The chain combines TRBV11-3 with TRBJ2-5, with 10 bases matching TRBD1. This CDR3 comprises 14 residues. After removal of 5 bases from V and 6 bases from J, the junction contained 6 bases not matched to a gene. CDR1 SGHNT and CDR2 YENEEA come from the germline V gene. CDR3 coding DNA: TGTGCCAGCAGCCCGACAGGGGGCGCGAAGACCCAGTACTTC. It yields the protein CASSPTGGAKTQYF.

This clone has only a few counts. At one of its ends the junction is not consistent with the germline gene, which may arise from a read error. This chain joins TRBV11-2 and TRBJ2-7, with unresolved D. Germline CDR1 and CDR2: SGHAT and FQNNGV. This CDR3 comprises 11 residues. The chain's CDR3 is CANSPTYEQYF. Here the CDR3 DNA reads TGTGCCAACAGCCCAACCTACGAGCAGTACTTC.

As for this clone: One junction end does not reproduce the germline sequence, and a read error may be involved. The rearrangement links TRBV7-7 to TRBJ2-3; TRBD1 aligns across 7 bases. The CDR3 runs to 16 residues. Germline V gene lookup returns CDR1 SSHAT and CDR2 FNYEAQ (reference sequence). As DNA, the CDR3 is TGTGCTAGCAGCCTGACACAGGGGTTTTCGACAGATACGCAGTATTTT. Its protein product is CASSLTQGFSTDTQYF.

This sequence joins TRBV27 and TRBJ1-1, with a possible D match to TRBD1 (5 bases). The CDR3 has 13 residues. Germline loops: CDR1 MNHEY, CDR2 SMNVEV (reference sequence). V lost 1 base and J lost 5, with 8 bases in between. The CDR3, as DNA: TGTGCCAGCAGTTTATGGGGGGATACTGAAGCTTTCTTT. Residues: CASSLWGDTEAFF.

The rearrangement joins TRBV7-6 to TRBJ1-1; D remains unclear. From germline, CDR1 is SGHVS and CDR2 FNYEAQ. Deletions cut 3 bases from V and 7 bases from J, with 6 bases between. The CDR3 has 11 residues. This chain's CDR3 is CASSFGSEAFF. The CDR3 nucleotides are TGTGCCAGCAGCTTCGGGAGTGAAGCTTTCTTT.

Here the CDR3 DNA reads TGTGCCAGCTCACCGATGGACAGGGCAGACTATGGCTACACCTTC. It yields the protein CASSPMDRADYGYTF. The chain has TRBV18 and TRBJ1-2, with 8 positions matching TRBD1. Trimming took 3 bases from V and 3 from J; bases not matched to a gene: 6. This CDR3 has 15 amino acids. Looked up from germline, CDR1 is KGHSH and CDR2 is LQKENI.

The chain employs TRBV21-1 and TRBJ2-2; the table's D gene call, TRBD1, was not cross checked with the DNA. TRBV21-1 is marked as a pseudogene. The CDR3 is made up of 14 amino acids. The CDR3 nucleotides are TGTGCCAGCAGGACGACAGGGTACACCGGGGAGCTGTTTTTT. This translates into CASRTTGYTGELFF.

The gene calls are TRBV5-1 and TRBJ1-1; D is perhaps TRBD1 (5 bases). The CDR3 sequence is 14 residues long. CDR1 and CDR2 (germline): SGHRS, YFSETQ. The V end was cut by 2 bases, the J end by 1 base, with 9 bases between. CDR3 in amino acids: CASSLGTANTEAFF. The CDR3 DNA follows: TGCGCCAGCAGCTTAGGGACTGCGAACACTGAAGCTTTCTTT. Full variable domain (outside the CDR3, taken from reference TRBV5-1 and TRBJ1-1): KAGVTQTPRYLIKTRGQQVTLSCSPISGHRSVSWYQQTPGQGLQFLFEYFSETQRNKGNFPGRFSGRQFSNSRSEMNVSTLELGDSALYLCASSLGTANTEAFFGQGTRLTVV.

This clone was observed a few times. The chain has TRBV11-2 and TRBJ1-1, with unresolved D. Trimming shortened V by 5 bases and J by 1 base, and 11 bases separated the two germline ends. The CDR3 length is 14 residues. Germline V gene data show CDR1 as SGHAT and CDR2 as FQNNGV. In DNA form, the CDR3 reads TGTGCCAGCAGCCTAGCAGCTAGGAACACTGAAGCTTTCTTT. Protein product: CASSLAARNTEAFF.

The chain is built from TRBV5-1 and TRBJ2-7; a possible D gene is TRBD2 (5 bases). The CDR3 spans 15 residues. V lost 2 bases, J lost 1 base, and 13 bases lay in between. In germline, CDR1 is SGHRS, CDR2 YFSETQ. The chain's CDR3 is CASSFGGYTSYEQYF. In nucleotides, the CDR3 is TGCGCCAGCAGCTTCGGCGGGTATACATCCTACGAGCAGTACTTC.

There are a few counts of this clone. The CDR3: CASRDRAITEAFF. The DNA of the CDR3 is TGTGCCAGCAGGGACAGGGCCATCACTGAAGCTTTCTTT. The J gene is TRBJ1-1, the V gene TRBV6-1, with 8 bases fitting TRBD1. This CDR3 has 13 residues. The V gene's germline CDR1 is MNHNS and CDR2 SASEGT. V trimming: 6 bases; J trimming: 4 bases; junction bases outside the gene matches: 4.